The clone carrying this T cell receptor beta chain was seen at least ten times. The data are from a study of neurological immune-mediated disorders. The sample's time point: longitudinal time-point 2. The unsorted libraries were made from 2 million PBMCs kept at -80 C. The junction had 10 bases not matched to a gene; V was cut back by 6 bases and J by 8 bases. There are 15 residues in the CDR3. Germline V lookup: CDR1 SNHLY, CDR2 FYNNEI. TCRdb passed the 5' RACE reads through MiXCR, listing each CDR3 protein once. The data contain under 50,000 distinct CDR3 sequences, around 12% of them singletons. Sequencing input: PBMCs. This clonotype was obtained from a male donor with HTLV-1-associated myelopathy (HAM/TSP). This chain uses TRBV2 with TRBJ2-1; TRBD2 agrees at 10 bases. The CDR3 is CASRVKSGGGHEQFF. CDR3 DNA sequence: TGTGCCAGCAGGGTTAAAAGCGGGGGGGGGCATGAGCAGTTCTTC.